Listed below are T cell receptor beta chains from one sample, sequenced in a study of cytomegalovirus exposure and HLA in healthy donors. Measured with immunoSEQ multiplex PCR; TCRdb has only the in-frame clones, and not every one. The sample has 180,000 or so clones; about 80% are singletons. Sequencing used PBMCs. The receptor source for this set is a man between 35 and 55 years old in good health and CMV-seronegative. The CDR3 runs from the conserved cysteine through the conserved F or W. A D gene is named only where the DNA matches it firmly. A row's size may be missing; if present it is once, few, many or a size class.

j_gene | v_gene | abundance | d_gene | CDR3aa | CDR3nt
TRBJ1-2 | TRBV6-5 | - | - | CASSYQLDSNYGYTF | TGTGCCAGCAGTTACCAGCTGGACTCTAACTATGGCTACACCTTC
TRBJ1-1 | TRBV5-4 | few | - | CASSSHQQNTEAFF | TGTGCCAGCAGCTCACACCAACAAAACACTGAAGCTTTCTTT
TRBJ2-5 | TRBV28 | - | - | CASTPGKETQYF | TGTGCCAGCACCCCGGGTAAAGAGACCCAGTACTTC
TRBJ2-3 | TRBV6-4 | - | - | CASSDVVGGSDTQYF | TGTGCCAGCAGTGACGTTGTAGGGGGTTCAGATACGCAGTATTTT
TRBJ2-1 | TRBV7-2 | - | TRBD2 | CASSLFGAGGPNEQFF | TGTGCCAGCAGCTTATTTGGAGCGGGAGGACCCAATGAGCAGTTCTTC
TRBJ1-2 | TRBV19 | - | TRBD1 | CASSSSGQGNYGYTF | TGTGCCAGTAGTTCTTCGGGACAGGGGAACTATGGCTACACCTTC
TRBJ2-5 | TRBV11-2 | - | TRBD2 | CASSQGGSSGGVMETQYF | TGTGCCAGCAGCCAGGGGGGATCTAGCGGGGGGGTTATGGAGACCCAGTACTTC
TRBJ2-2 | TRBV7-9 | - | TRBD2 | CASESTGASGNTGELFF | TGTGCCAGCGAGTCTACCGGGGCTAGCGGAAACACCGGGGAGCTGTTTTTT
TRBJ1-2 | TRBV29-1 | - | TRBD1 | CSVDGQGENRYGYTF | TGCAGCGTCGACGGACAGGGCGAAAATCGCTATGGCTACACCTTC
TRBJ2-1 | TRBV11-2 | few | - | CASSLDFEQFF | TGTGCCAGCAGCTTAGACTTCGAGCAGTTCTTC
TRBJ1-2 | TRBV7-2 | - | TRBD1 | CASSRGTGGRDYGYTF | TGTGCCAGCAGCCGGGGGACAGGGGGCAGAGACTATGGCTACACCTTC
TRBJ2-3 | TRBV9 | - | - | CASSPLPGSSTDTQYF | TGTGCCAGCAGCCCTCTCCCAGGGTCCAGCACAGATACGCAGTATTTT
TRBJ1-5 | TRBV19 | - | - | CASSGGTAAYGANQPQHF | TGTGCCAGTAGTGGGGGGACGGCGGCCTATGGGGCCAATCAGCCCCAGCATTTT
TRBJ1-1 | TRBV6-5 | few | - | CASSYFGTGNTEAFF | TGTGCCAGCAGTTACTTCGGAACAGGGAACACTGAAGCTTTCTTT
TRBJ1-1 | TRBV11-1 | - | - | CASSLALNTEAFF | TGTGCCAGCAGCTTAGCTCTTAACACTGAAGCTTTCTTT
TRBJ1-1 | TRBV5-4 | - | TRBD1 | CASSWGQMNTEAFF | TGTGCCAGCAGCTGGGGACAGATGAACACTGAAGCTTTCTTT
TRBJ2-7 | TRBV5-1 | - | - | CASADKPRGEQYF | TGCGCCAGTGCTGACAAACCTCGGGGCGAGCAGTACTTC
TRBJ1-1 | TRBV6-6 | - | - | CASTKQGQLNTEAFF | TGTGCCAGCACCAAACAGGGACAACTTAACACTGAAGCTTTCTTT
TRBJ1-5 | TRBV5-8 | - | - | CASSLEVLVGQPQHF | TGTGCCAGCAGCTTGGAAGTCCTGGTCGGTCAGCCCCAGCATTTT
TRBJ1-1 | TRBV11-2 | - | - | CASSYPGGRTEAFF | TGTGCCAGCAGCTACCCCGGGGGGCGTACTGAAGCTTTCTTT
TRBJ2-2 | TRBV6-1 | - | TRBD1 | CASSGTGWGELFF | TGTGCCAGCAGCGGGACAGGGTGGGGGGAGCTGTTTTTT
TRBJ1-6 | TRBV27 | once | TRBD1 | CASSLATGTGNSPLHF | TGTGCCAGCAGTCTTGCCACCGGGACAGGGAATTCACCCCTCCACTTT
TRBJ2-2 | TRBV7-9 | - | - | CASSPAGSGELFF | TGTGCCAGCAGTCCCGCGGGGTCCGGGGAGCTGTTTTTT
TRBJ2-3 | TRBV2 | - | TRBD1 | CASSEWTGSVTDTQYF | TGTGCCAGCAGTGAATGGACAGGGTCAGTTACAGATACGCAGTATTTT
TRBJ2-7 | TRBV28 | - | TRBD1 | CASSPRQGHSYEQYF | TGTGCCAGCAGTCCCAGACAGGGACACTCCTACGAGCAGTACTTC
TRBJ1-4 | TRBV28 | - | TRBD1 | CATSDRGRNEKLFF | TGTGCCACCAGCGACAGGGGACGGAATGAAAAACTGTTTTTT
TRBJ1-2 | TRBV19 | once | - | CASSSGYRDGNYGYTF | TGTGCCAGTAGTTCTGGCTACAGGGATGGCAACTATGGCTACACCTTC
TRBJ2-3 | TRBV6-5 | - | - | CASSYSPLGSTDTQYF | TGTGCCAGCAGTTACTCTCCCCTTGGCAGCACAGATACGCAGTATTTT
TRBJ1-2 | TRBV28 | - | - | CASRQTGFYGYTF | TGTGCCAGCAGACAGACGGGGTTCTATGGCTACACCTTC
TRBJ1-4 | TRBV13 | - | - | CASSLMGATNEKLFF | TGTGCCAGCAGCTTAATGGGAGCAACTAATGAAAAACTGTTTTTT
TRBJ1-5 | TRBV7-3 | - | - | CASSLKLPSSNQPQHF | TGTGCCAGCAGCTTAAAGCTCCCGAGCAGCAATCAGCCCCAGCATTTT
TRBJ1-2 | TRBV7-9 | once | - | CASSSQGSNYGYTF | TGTGCCAGCAGCTCGCAGGGATCCAACTATGGCTACACCTTC
TRBJ1-2 | TRBV28 | few | - | CASSPRDTTNYGYTF | TGTGCCAGCAGTCCTCGGGACACAACTAACTATGGCTACACCTTC
TRBJ2-7 | TRBV7-2 | - | - | CASSLDYRLEQYF | TGTGCCAGCAGCTTGGACTACCGCCTCGAGCAGTACTTC
TRBJ2-3 | TRBV9 | - | TRBD2 | CASSGRDGRALLDTQYF | TGTGCCAGCAGCGGAAGGGACGGGAGGGCCCTCTTGGATACGCAGTATTTT
TRBJ1-4 | TRBV19 | once | TRBD1 | CASSQLTGDLEKLFF | TGTGCCAGTAGCCAACTCACAGGGGACCTTGAAAAACTGTTTTTT
TRBJ1-3 | TRBV18 | - | TRBD1 | CASSGTGGETGNTIYF | TGTGCCAGCTCGGGGACAGGGGGCGAAACTGGAAACACCATATATTTT
TRBJ1-5 | TRBV2 | once | TRBD1 | CASSKGTGGGGNQPQHF | TGTGCCAGCAGTAAAGGGACAGGGGGTGGCGGCAATCAGCCCCAGCATTTT
TRBJ2-7 | TRBV6-6 | - | TRBD2 | CASSYSASGPGEQYF | TGTGCCAGCAGTTACTCTGCTAGCGGGCCCGGAGAGCAGTACTTC
TRBJ1-4 | TRBV11-2 | - | - | CASSDHGGDEKLFF | TGTGCCAGCAGCGACCACGGGGGAGATGAAAAACTGTTTTTT
TRBJ2-1 | TRBV10-3 | - | TRBD2 | CAILAGGNEQFF | TGTGCCATTCTAGCGGGAGGCAATGAGCAGTTCTTC
TRBJ1-2 | TRBV28 | - | TRBD1 | CASSSPPGQGEVNYGYTF | TGTGCCAGCAGTTCCCCACCGGGACAGGGGGAGGTCAACTATGGCTACACCTTC
TRBJ2-5 | TRBV30 | - | - | CAWTRSGLRYQETQYF | TGTGCCTGGACAAGATCGGGACTTCGGTACCAAGAGACCCAGTACTTC
TRBJ1-1 | TRBV25-1 | - | TRBD1 | CASKPGTAINTEAFF | TGTGCCAGTAAACCAGGGACAGCTATAAACACTGAAGCTTTCTTT
TRBJ2-1 | TRBV5-4 | few | - | CASSRRDEQFF | TGTGCCAGCAGCCGCCGGGATGAGCAGTTCTTC
TRBJ2-2 | TRBV7-2 | few | - | CASSLALTGNTGELFF | TGTGCCAGCAGCTTAGCCCTAACAGGGAACACCGGGGAGCTGTTTTTT
TRBJ1-2 | TRBV15 | - | TRBD1 | CATSRGTGGLGYTF | TGTGCCACCAGCAGAGGGACAGGGGGGCTTGGCTACACCTTC
TRBJ1-2 | TRBV29-1 | - | - | CSVEWQGEGGYTF | TGCAGCGTTGAATGGCAGGGTGAAGGAGGCTACACCTTC
TRBJ1-4 | TRBV7-7 | once | - | CASSPGPGRGGNEKLFF | TGTGCTAGCAGCCCTGGACCGGGGCGGGGGGGGAATGAAAAACTGTTTTTT
TRBJ2-1 | TRBV7-2 | - | - | CASSPYSSRDNEQFF | TGTGCCAGCAGCCCATACTCGTCTCGAGACAATGAGCAGTTCTTC